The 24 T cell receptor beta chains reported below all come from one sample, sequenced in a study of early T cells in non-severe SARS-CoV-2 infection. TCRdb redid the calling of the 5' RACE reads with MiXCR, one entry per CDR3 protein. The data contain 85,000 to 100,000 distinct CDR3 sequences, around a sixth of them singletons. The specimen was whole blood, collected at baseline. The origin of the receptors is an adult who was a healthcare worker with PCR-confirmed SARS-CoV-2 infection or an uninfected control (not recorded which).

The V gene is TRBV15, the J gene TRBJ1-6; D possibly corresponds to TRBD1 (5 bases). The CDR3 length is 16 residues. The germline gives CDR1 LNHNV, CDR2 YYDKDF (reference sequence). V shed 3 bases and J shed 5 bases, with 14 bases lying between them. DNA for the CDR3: TGTGCCACCAGCAGGAGAGGGACCCCAGATAATTCACCCCTCCACTTT. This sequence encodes CATSRRGTPDNSPLHF.

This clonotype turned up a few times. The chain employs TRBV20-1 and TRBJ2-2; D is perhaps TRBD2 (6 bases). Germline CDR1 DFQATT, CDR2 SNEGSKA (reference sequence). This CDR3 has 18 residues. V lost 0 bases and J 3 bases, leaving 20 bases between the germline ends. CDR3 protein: CSARDGTRGNGYTGELFF. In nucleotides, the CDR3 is TGCAGTGCTAGAGATGGGACTCGAGGAAACGGTTACACCGGGGAGCTGTTTTTT.

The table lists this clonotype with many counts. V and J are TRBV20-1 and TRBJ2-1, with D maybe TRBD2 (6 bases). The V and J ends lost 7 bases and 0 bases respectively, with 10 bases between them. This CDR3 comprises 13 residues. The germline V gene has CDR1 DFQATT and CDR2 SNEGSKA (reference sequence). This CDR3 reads CSGRTISYNEQFF. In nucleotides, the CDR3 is TGCAGTGGGAGGACTATCTCCTACAATGAGCAGTTCTTC.

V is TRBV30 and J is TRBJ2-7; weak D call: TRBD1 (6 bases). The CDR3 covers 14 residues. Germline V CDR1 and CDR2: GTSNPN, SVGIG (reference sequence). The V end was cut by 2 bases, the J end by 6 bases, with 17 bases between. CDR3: CAWSFRGPLSEQYF. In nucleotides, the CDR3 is TGTGCCTGGAGTTTCAGGGGACCCCTTTCCGAGCAGTACTTC.

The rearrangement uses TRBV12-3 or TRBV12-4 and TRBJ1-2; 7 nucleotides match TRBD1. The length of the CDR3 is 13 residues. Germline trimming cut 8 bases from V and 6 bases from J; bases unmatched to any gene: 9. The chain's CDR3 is CASSKGAGHGYTF. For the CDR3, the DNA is TGTGCCAGCTCCAAGGGGGCAGGTCATGGCTACACCTTC.

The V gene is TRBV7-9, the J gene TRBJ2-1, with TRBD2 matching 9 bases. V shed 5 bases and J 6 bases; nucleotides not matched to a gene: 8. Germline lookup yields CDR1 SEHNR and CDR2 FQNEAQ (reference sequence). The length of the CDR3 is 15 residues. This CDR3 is CASSILAGPANEQFF. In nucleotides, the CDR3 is TGTGCCAGCAGCATCCTAGCGGGACCTGCCAATGAGCAGTTCTTC.

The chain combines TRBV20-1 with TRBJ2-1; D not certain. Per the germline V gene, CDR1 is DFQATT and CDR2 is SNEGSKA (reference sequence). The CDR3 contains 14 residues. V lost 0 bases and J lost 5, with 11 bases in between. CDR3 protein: CSARDMRGDNEQFF. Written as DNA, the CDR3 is TGCAGTGCTAGAGATATGCGCGGAGACAATGAGCAGTTCTTC.

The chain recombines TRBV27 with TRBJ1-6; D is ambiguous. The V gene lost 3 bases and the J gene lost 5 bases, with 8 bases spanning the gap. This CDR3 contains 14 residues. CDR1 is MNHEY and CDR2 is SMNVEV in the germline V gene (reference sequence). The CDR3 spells CASSLGYNNSPLHF. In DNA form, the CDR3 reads TGTGCCAGCAGTTTGGGGTACAATAATTCACCCCTCCACTTT.

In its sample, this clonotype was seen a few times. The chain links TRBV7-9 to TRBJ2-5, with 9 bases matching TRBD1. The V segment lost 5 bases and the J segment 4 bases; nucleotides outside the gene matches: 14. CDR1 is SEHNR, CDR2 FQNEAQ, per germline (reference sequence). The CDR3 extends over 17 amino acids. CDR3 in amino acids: CASSPGQSGQGLETQYF. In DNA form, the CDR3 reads TGTGCCAGCAGCCCCGGTCAATCGGGACAGGGTTTAGAGACCCAGTACTTC.

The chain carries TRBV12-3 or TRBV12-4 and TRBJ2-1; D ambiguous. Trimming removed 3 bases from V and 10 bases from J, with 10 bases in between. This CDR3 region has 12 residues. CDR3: CASSFVLLEQFF. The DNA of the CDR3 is TGTGCCAGCAGTTTCGTCCTACTCGAGCAGTTCTTC.

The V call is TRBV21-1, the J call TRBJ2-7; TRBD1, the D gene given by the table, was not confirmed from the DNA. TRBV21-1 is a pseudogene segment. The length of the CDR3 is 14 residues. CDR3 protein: CASSNSRGQYEQYF. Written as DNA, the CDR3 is TGTGCCAGCAGCAATTCAAGGGGTCAATACGAGCAGTACTTC.

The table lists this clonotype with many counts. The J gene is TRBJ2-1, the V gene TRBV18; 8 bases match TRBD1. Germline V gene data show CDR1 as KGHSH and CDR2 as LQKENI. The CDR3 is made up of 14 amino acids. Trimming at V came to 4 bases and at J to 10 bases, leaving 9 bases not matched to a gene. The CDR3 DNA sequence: TGTGCCAGCTCACTCGGACAGGGAGGCGAGGAGCAGTTCTTC. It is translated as CASSLGQGGEEQFF.

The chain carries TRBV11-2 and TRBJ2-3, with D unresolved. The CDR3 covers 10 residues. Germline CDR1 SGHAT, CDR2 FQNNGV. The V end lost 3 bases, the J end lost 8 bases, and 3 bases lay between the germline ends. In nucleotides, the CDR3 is TGTGCCAGCAGCTTCGGTACGCAGTATTTT. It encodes CASSFGTQYF.

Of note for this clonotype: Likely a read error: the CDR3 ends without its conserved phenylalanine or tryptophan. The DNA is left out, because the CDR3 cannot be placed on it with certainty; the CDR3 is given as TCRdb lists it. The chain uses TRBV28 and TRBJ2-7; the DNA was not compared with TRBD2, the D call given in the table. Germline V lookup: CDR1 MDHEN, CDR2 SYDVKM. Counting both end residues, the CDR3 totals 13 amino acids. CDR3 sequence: CASSPESQGLGGP.

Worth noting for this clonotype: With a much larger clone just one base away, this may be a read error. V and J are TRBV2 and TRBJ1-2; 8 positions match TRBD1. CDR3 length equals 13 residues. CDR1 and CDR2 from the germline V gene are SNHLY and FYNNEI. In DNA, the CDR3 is TGTGCCAGCAGTGCGACAGGGGACGGAGGCTACATCTTC. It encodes CASSATGDGGYIF.

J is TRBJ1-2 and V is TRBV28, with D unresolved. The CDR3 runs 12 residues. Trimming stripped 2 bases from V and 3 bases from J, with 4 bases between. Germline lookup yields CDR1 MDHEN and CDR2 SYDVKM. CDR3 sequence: CASSLSDYGYTF. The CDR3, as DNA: TGTGCCAGCAGTTTAAGTGACTATGGCTACACCTTC.

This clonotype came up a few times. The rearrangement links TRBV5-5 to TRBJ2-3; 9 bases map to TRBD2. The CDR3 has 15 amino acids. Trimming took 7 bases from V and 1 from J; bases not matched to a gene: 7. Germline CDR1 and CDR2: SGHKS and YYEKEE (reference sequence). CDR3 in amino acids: CASRPRLAGTDTQYF. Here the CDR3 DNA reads TGTGCCAGCCGGCCACGACTAGCGGGCACAGATACGCAGTATTTT.

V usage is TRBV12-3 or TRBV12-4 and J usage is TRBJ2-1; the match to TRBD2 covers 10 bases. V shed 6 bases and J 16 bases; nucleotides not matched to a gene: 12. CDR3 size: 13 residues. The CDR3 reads CASSRLAGLKRFF. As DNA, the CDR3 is TGTGCCAGCAGCCGACTAGCGGGTCTCAAAAGATTCTTC.

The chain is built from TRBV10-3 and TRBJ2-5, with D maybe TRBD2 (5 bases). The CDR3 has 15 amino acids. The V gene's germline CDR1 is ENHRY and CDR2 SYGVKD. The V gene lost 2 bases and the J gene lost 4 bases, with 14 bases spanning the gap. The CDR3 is CAISETGSGGETQYF. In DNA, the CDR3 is TGTGCCATCAGTGAGACTGGGAGTGGCGGAGAGACCCAGTACTTC.

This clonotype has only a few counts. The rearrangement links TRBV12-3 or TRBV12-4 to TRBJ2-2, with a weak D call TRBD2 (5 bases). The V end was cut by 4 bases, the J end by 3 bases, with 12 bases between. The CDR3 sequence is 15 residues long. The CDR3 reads CASSSRTAYTGELFF. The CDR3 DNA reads TGTGCCAGCAGTTCCCGGACTGCTTACACCGGGGAGCTGTTTTTT.

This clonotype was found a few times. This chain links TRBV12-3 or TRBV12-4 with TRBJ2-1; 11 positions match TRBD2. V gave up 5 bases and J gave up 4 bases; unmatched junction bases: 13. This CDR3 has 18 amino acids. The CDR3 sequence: CASSNLPQTSGKYNEQFF. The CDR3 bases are TGTGCCAGCAGTAACCTACCCCAGACTAGCGGGAAGTACAATGAGCAGTTCTTC.

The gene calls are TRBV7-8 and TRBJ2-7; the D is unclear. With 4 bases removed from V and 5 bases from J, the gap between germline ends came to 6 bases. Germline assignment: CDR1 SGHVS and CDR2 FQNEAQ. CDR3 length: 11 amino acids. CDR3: CASSSNNEQYF. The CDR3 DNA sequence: TGTGCCAGCAGCTCGAACAACGAGCAGTACTTC.

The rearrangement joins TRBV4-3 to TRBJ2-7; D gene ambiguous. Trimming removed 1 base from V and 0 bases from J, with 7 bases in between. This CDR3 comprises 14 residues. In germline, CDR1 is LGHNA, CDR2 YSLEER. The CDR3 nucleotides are TGCGCCAGCAGCCAAGCGGAGAGCTCCTACGAGCAGTACTTC. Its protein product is CASSQAESSYEQYF.

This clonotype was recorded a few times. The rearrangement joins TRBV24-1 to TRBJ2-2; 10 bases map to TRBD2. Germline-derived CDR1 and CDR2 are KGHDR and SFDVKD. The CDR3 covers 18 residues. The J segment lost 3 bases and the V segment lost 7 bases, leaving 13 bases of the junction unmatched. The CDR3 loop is CATSSGTSEPWDTGELFF. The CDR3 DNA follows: TGTGCCACCAGCTCCGGGACTAGCGAACCCTGGGACACCGGGGAGCTGTTTTTT.